Presented here are 24 T cell receptor beta chains from one specimen sequenced in a study of control samples from healthy donors and cancer patients. Repertoires were generated with immunoSEQ multiplex PCR, while TCRdb's copy carries only in-frame clones and drops some. The data contain about 170,000 clones, around 93% of them singletons. Sequencing was done on a sample of blood. The receptors were gathered from a woman in her fifties or sixties in good health.

The gene calls are TRBV6-4 and TRBJ1-2; 7 nucleotides line up with TRBD1. The CDR3 has 13 amino acids. From germline, CDR1 is MRHNA and CDR2 SNTAGT. V lost 2 bases to trimming and J lost 7 bases; unmatched junction nucleotides: 4. This chain's CDR3 is CASSDRTGGGYTF. The CDR3 nucleotides read TGTGCCAGCAGTGACCGGACAGGAGGTGGCTACACCTTC.

The chain is built from TRBV2 and TRBJ1-5; a possible D gene is TRBD1 (5 bases). The ends were cut back, 6 bases at V and 6 bases at J, with 18 bases in the middle. This CDR3 is built from 15 residues. Germline assignment: CDR1 SNHLY and CDR2 FYNNEI. The CDR3 DNA is TGTGCCAGCAGCGGAGGACACGCCGGAGGTCAGCCCCAGCATTTT. Translated: CASSGGHAGGQPQHF.

The J gene is TRBJ1-2, the V gene TRBV10-3, with TRBD1 matching 10 bases. Germline loops: CDR1 ENHRY, CDR2 SYGVKD. The CDR3 extends over 20 amino acids. The V segment lost 6 bases and the J segment 7 bases; nucleotides outside the gene matches: 26. Written as DNA, the CDR3 is TGTGCCATCAGCCCCAAATCCGGGACAGGGGACGCAGGGGGATATTCTGGCTACACCTTC. Encoded protein: CAISPKSGTGDAGGYSGYTF.

This chain connects TRBV7-9 to TRBJ2-5; 10 nucleotides align to TRBD1. In germline, CDR1 is SEHNR, CDR2 FQNEAQ (reference sequence). This CDR3 is built from 17 residues. Trimming cost V 3 bases and J 2 bases; bases outside gene matches: 9. The CDR3, as DNA: TGTGCCAGCAGCTTGAGTCTGACAGGGGGCTATCAAGAGACCCAGTACTTC. It is translated as CASSLSLTGGYQETQYF.

The CDR3 spells CASSLDRLANEQFF. In DNA form, the CDR3 reads TGTGCCAGCAGCTTAGATCGATTGGCGAATGAGCAGTTCTTC. The chain couples TRBV11-3 to TRBJ2-1; D is uncertain. V lost 0 bases and J 7 bases, leaving 10 bases between the germline ends. Germline CDR1 reads SGHNT; CDR2 reads YENEEA. This CDR3 comprises 14 residues.

This chain joins TRBV19 and TRBJ2-1, with D perhaps matching TRBD1 (6 bases). V lost 10 bases, J lost 10 bases, and 20 bases lay in between. The CDR3 loop spans 13 amino acids. From germline, CDR1 is LNHDA and CDR2 SQIVND (reference sequence). The CDR3 DNA follows: TGTGCCACCAACTTCGGTCCGGGACAAGAGCAGTTCTTC. This gives the protein CATNFGPGQEQFF.

The chain combines TRBV12-3 or TRBV12-4 with TRBJ1-1; 8 nucleotides line up with TRBD1. The CDR3 sequence is 13 residues long. The J segment lost 6 bases and the V segment lost 7 bases, leaving 7 bases of the junction unmatched. CDR3 DNA: TGTGCCAGCAACAACAGGGGGACCGCTGAAGCTTTCTTT. Translating gives CASNNRGTAEAFF.

The rearrangement links TRBV14 to TRBJ2-7; TRBD1 agrees at 10 bases. Germline V lookup: CDR1 SGHDN, CDR2 FVKESK. V shed 2 bases and J 1 base; nucleotides not matched to a gene: 5. The CDR3 length is 16 residues. The CDR3 DNA is TGTGCCAGCAGCCAAACCCCGGGACAGGGGTCCTACGAGCAGTACTTC. Its protein product is CASSQTPGQGSYEQYF.

The J gene is TRBJ1-1, the V gene TRBV2; D is unclear. Trimming shortened V by 5 bases and J by 6 bases, and 10 bases separated the two germline ends. Germline V gene sequence: CDR1 SNHLY, CDR2 FYNNEI. The CDR3 has 12 amino acids. CDR3 nucleotides: TGTGCCAGCAGTCTCGTTCGGGCTGAAGCTTTCTTT. Its protein is CASSLVRAEAFF.

The chain is built from TRBV11-2 and TRBJ2-7; D may correspond to TRBD1 or TRBD2 (5 bases each). Trimming took 1 base from V and 2 from J, leaving 9 bases between them. Germline V CDR1 and CDR2: SGHAT, FQNNGV. CDR3 length: 14 residues. This CDR3 reads CASSLAPGPYEQYF. The CDR3 DNA is TGTGCCAGCAGCTTAGCGCCGGGACCCTACGAGCAGTACTTC.

The chain is built from TRBV29-1 and TRBJ1-2; D unresolved. Per germline, CDR1 SQVTM and CDR2 ANQGSEA. The CDR3 totals 13 residues. Trimming removed 3 bases from V and 3 bases from J, with 11 bases in between. CDR3 in DNA: TGCAGCGTTGACACGACGCTGGACTATGGCTACACCTTC. Amino acid sequence: CSVDTTLDYGYTF. The full variable domain, its missing parts supplied by reference TRBV29-1 and TRBJ1-2, is SAVISQKPSRDICQRGTSLTIQCQVDSQVTMMFWYRQQPGQSLTLIATANQGSEATYESGFVIDKFPISRPNLTFSTLTVSNMSPEDSSIYLCSVDTTLDYGYTFGSGTRLTVV.

The chain couples TRBV7-2 to TRBJ1-2, with 7 bases matching TRBD1. The CDR3 is 16 residues long. From germline, CDR1 is SGHTA and CDR2 FQGNSA. The V segment lost 5 bases and the J segment 3 bases; nucleotides outside the gene matches: 12. Here the CDR3 reads CASSPTTGQVYYGYTF. The CDR3 coding sequence is TGTGCCAGCAGCCCGACTACCGGACAGGTGTACTATGGCTACACCTTC.

This chain joins TRBV18 and TRBJ1-2, with no clear D. V lost 2 bases and J 6 bases, leaving 13 bases between the germline ends. Germline CDR1 and CDR2: KGHSH and LQKENI. The CDR3 runs to 14 residues. Written as DNA, the CDR3 is TGTGCCAGCTCACCAGGGCTTATGATTCATGGCTACACCTTC. Translating gives CASSPGLMIHGYTF.

CDR3 coding DNA: TGTGCCAGCAGTGTTAATCTAAACTATGGCTACACCTTC. Translation: CASSVNLNYGYTF. The V and J genes are TRBV28 and TRBJ1-2; D unclear. CDR1 is MDHEN, CDR2 SYDVKM, per germline. The CDR3 consists of 13 residues. V gave up 5 bases and J gave up 2 bases, with 9 bases separating them.

The V and J genes are TRBV11-2 and TRBJ1-6; tentative D call: TRBD1 (5 bases). This CDR3 contains 14 residues. V dropped 0 bases and J dropped 9 bases, with 9 bases sitting between them. Germline V lookup: CDR1 SGHAT, CDR2 FQNNGV. The CDR3 protein is CASSLEGVSSPLHF. The CDR3 region has the DNA TGTGCCAGCAGCTTAGAGGGGGTTTCTTCACCCCTCCACTTT.

This clone was detected a few times. This sequence joins TRBV6-5 and TRBJ1-5; tentative D call: TRBD1 (6 bases). Trimming removed 2 bases at V and 4 bases at J, with 12 bases between. The CDR3 length is 15 residues. Germline V lookup: CDR1 MNHEY, CDR2 SVGAGI. Here the CDR3 reads CASSYGRGNNQPQHF. The DNA for the CDR3 is TGTGCCAGCAGTTACGGCAGGGGAAATAATCAGCCCCAGCATTTT.

J is TRBJ2-2 and V is TRBV6-5, with D possibly being TRBD1 (5 bases). Trimming pared 2 bases from V and 10 bases from J, leaving 20 bases between. CDR1 and CDR2 (germline): MNHEY, SVGAGI. The CDR3 covers 16 residues. The CDR3 protein is CASSYNEDGRGTELFF. CDR3 DNA sequence: TGTGCCAGCAGTTACAACGAGGATGGTAGGGGCACGGAGCTGTTTTTT.

A few counts support this clone. The CDR3 DNA reads as TGTGCCAGTAAGCGGGGGGGCGCCGGGGAGCTGTTTTTT. This codes for CASKRGGAGELFF. The V and J genes are TRBV28 and TRBJ2-2; 10 nucleotides align to TRBD2. The CDR3 has 13 residues. V shed 9 bases and J 6 bases; nucleotides not matched to a gene: 4. CDR1 is MDHEN and CDR2 is SYDVKM in the germline V gene.

The chain combines TRBV7-2 with TRBJ1-2; D possibly corresponds to TRBD1 (5 bases). CDR3 size: 14 residues. CDR1 is SGHTA, CDR2 FQGNSA, per germline. Trimming pared 7 bases from V and 7 bases from J, leaving 19 bases between. CDR3 protein: CASTSRGEPGGYTF. DNA for the CDR3: TGTGCCAGCACCTCCCGGGGCGAGCCGGGTGGCTACACCTTC. Together with reference TRBV7-2 and TRBJ1-2, the CDR3 gives the full variable domain: GAGVSQSPSNKVTEKGKDVELRCDPISGHTALYWYRQSLGQGLEFLIYFQGNSAPDKSGLPSDRFSAERTGGSVSTLTIQRTQQEDSAVYLCASTSRGEPGGYTFGSGTRLTVV.

The chain uses TRBV3-1 (or the pseudogene TRBV3-2) and TRBJ1-2; D might be TRBD1 (5 bases). Germline V gene lookup returns CDR1 LGHDT and CDR2 YNNKEL (reference sequence). The V and J ends lost 4 bases and 8 bases respectively, with 14 bases between them. The CDR3 length is 13 residues. The CDR3 spells CASSPRENRGYTF. CDR3 nucleotides: TGTGCCAGCAGCCCCAGGGAGAATCGGGGCTACACCTTC.

The chain uses TRBV18 and TRBJ1-6; D possibly corresponds to TRBD1 (6 bases). CDR1 is KGHSH and CDR2 is LQKENI in the germline V gene. Trimming left V 6 bases short and J 0 bases short, with 18 bases between. The CDR3 consists of 18 residues. The CDR3 loop is CASSNTNRDYSYNSPLHF. CDR3 in DNA: TGTGCCAGCTCCAACACAAACAGGGATTACTCCTATAATTCACCCCTCCACTTT.

This clone appeared a few times. The chain has TRBV19 and TRBJ1-6; the D gene is possibly TRBD1 (5 bases). The V end lost 0 bases, the J end lost 10 bases, and 7 bases lay between the germline ends. The CDR3 loop spans 13 amino acids. The germline V gene encodes CDR1 LNHDA and CDR2 SQIVND (reference sequence). As DNA, the CDR3 is TGTGCCAGTAGTATAGAGAGGGGATCACCCCTCCACTTT. Protein: CASSIERGSPLHF. The full variable domain, its missing parts supplied by reference TRBV19 and TRBJ1-6, is DGGITQSPKYLFRKEGQNVTLSCEQNLNHDAMYWYRQDPGQGLRLIYYSQIVNDFQKGDIAEGYSVSREKKESFPLTVTSAQKNPTAFYLCASSIERGSPLHFGNGTRLTVT.

The DNA for the CDR3 is TGTGCCAGCAGCTCAACGACTAGCGGGGTCACAGATACGCAGTATTTT. Translated, it gives CASSSTTSGVTDTQYF. The genes are TRBV7-9 and TRBJ2-3; 11 bases are a match to TRBD2. The CDR3 consists of 16 residues. Germline V lookup: CDR1 SEHNR, CDR2 FQNEAQ (reference sequence). Unmatched junction bases numbered 5, after V lost 4 bases and J lost 2 bases.

This sequence joins TRBV5-1 and TRBJ1-1; D uncertain. Trimming left V 2 bases short and J 2 bases short, with 10 bases between. Germline CDR1 SGHRS, CDR2 YFSETQ. The length of the CDR3 is 14 residues. CDR3 DNA sequence: TGCGCCAGCAGCTTTCGGGCGGCAAACACTGAAGCTTTCTTT. It encodes CASSFRAANTEAFF. Complete variable domain (other parts from reference TRBV5-1 and TRBJ1-1): KAGVTQTPRYLIKTRGQQVTLSCSPISGHRSVSWYQQTPGQGLQFLFEYFSETQRNKGNFPGRFSGRQFSNSRSEMNVSTLELGDSALYLCASSFRAANTEAFFGQGTRLTVV.